One T cell receptor beta chain is described in this entry. Antigen: not known. This sample was included in a study of blood T cells in healthy people across ages. Background on the study: In model experiments, template switching was able to capture about one barcoded beta molecule for every two T cells that were present. Regarding the study as a whole: Relative to aged donors, long-lived donors carried more naive CD4+ cells and displayed higher diversity.

Primed by a sample-barcoded 5' primer and a J-beta primer mix, a second PCR proceeded for about 7 to 11 cycles. TCRdb reprocessed the 5' RACE reads with MiXCR, giving one entry per CDR3 protein. The sample has 750,000 to 950,000 distinct CDR3 sequences; 53% are singletons. This CDR3 spans 14 amino acids. V lost 7 bases and J 1 base, leaving 13 bases between the germline ends. CDR1 and CDR2 (germline): SNHLY, FYNNEI. This receptor was obtained from an elderly man in good health. The chain has TRBV2 and TRBJ2-5, with D perhaps TRBD1 (6 bases). The specimen sequenced was blood. The CDR3 region has the DNA TGTGCCAGCACCCAAGGGACAATCCAAGAGACCCAGTACTTC. Amino acid sequence: CASTQGTIQETQYF. The full variable domain, completed using reference TRBV2 and TRBJ2-5, is EPEVTQTPSHQVTQMGQEVILRCVPISNHLYFYWYRQILGQKVEFLVSFYNNEISEKSEIFDDQFSVERPDGSNFTLKIRSTKLEDSAMYFCASTQGTIQETQYFGPGTRLLVL.